Listed below are T cell receptor beta chains from one sample, sequenced in a study of T cells in localized non-small cell lung cancer. The assay was immunoSEQ multiplex PCR, and TCRdb's table has in-frame clones only and misses some. Of about 72,000 clones listed, roughly 81% are singletons. The sequences come from peripheral blood, collected before any cancer treatment. All receptors come from a female donor older than 55 with stage I lung adenocarcinoma. CDR3s include the opening cysteine and the closing phenylalanine or tryptophan. D genes are given only for firm matches. Clone size appears in some rows only: once, few, many, or a class for an expanded clone.

NA	NA	TRBJ1-1	TRBV18	TGTGCCAGCTCACCATTGCAAGTGGGGGCGTACACTGAAGCTTTCTTT	CASSPLQVGAYTEAFF
NA	NA	TRBJ2-3	TRBV28	TGTGCCAGCAGAACCCAAAGGGATACGCAGTATTTT	CASRTQRDTQYF
NA	TRBD1	TRBJ1-6	TRBV6-1	TGTGCCAGCACGGGACAGACCTATTCACCCCTCCACTTT	CASTGQTYSPLHF
NA	TRBD2	TRBJ2-1	TRBV30	TGTGCCTGGAGCTTGTTAGCGGGAGTGGGTATCACTGAGCAGTTCTTC	CAWSLLAGVGITEQFF
NA	NA	TRBJ2-7	TRBV27	TGTGCCAGCAGCCGCCGAGGTCCCTACGAGCAGTACTTC	CASSRRGPYEQYF
once	NA	TRBJ2-7	TRBV7-3	TGTGCCAGCAGCTTAAGTCACAGCTCCTACGAGCAGTACTTC	CASSLSHSSYEQYF
NA	NA	TRBJ2-7	TRBV6-1	TGTGCCAGCAACCTCTCCCGGGACACTTACGAGCAGTACTTC	CASNLSRDTYEQYF
NA	NA	TRBJ2-7	TRBV20-1	TGCAGTGTAGGATACACCCACGAGCAGTACTTC	CSVGYTHEQYF
NA	TRBD2	TRBJ2-7	TRBV11-3	TGTGCCAGCAGCTACAGGACTAGCGGCCCCAACGATCAGTACTTC	CASSYRTSGPNDQYF
NA	NA	TRBJ2-5	TRBV7-9	TGTGCCAGCAGCTTAGGTACAGGAGTAGAGACCCAGTACTTC	CASSLGTGVETQYF
NA	TRBD1	TRBJ2-5	TRBV7-9	TGTGCCAGCAGCTCCGGGACAGGGGGTCTGGAGACCCAGTACTTC	CASSSGTGGLETQYF
NA	NA	TRBJ2-3	TRBV7-6	TGTGCCAGCAGCTTTAGGGTACAAGATACGCAGTATTTT	CASSFRVQDTQYF
once	NA	TRBJ2-1	TRBV5-1	TGCGCCAGCAGCGGGGGGCGGTTAGACTACAATGAGCAGTTCTTC	CASSGGRLDYNEQFF
NA	NA	TRBJ1-5	TRBV6-5	TGTGCCAGCAGTTACGTTAATCAGCCCCAGCATTTT	CASSYVNQPQHF
NA	NA	TRBJ1-1	TRBV5-1	TGCGCCAGCAGTTCGGCCCGGTTGGGCTCTGAAGCTTTCTTT	CASSSARLGSEAFF
NA	TRBD2	TRBJ2-5	TRBV5-1	TGCGCCAGCAGCTTGACTAGCGGGAGCAAGCAGACCCAGTACTTC	CASSLTSGSKQTQYF
NA	NA	TRBJ2-1	TRBV19	TGTGCCAGTAGTATATACGGGACCTACAATGAGCAGTTCTTC	CASSIYGTYNEQFF
NA	NA	TRBJ1-3	TRBV9	TGTGCCAGCAGCGAGCGGGGGGGGAGCTCTGGAAACACCATATATTTT	CASSERGGSSGNTIYF
once	NA	TRBJ2-1	TRBV12-5	TGTGCTAGTGCTATGGGGGGAAATGAGCAGTTCTTC	CASAMGGNEQFF
NA	TRBD1	TRBJ2-2	TRBV29-1	TGCAGCGCCGGGGACAGGGGATTAGGCGGGGAGCTGTTTTTT	CSAGDRGLGGELFF
NA	NA	TRBJ2-4	TRBV6-1	TGTGCCAGCAGTCAGAGTGACATTCAGTACTTC	CASSQSDIQYF
NA	TRBD2	TRBJ2-7	TRBV6-5	TGTGCCAGCAGTAGCGGGGGGACTATCTACGAGCAGTACTTC	CASSSGGTIYEQYF
NA	TRBD1	TRBJ2-7	TRBV27	TGTGCCAGCAGTGTGGGGACAGGGGGTTCCTACGAGCAGTACTTC	CASSVGTGGSYEQYF
NA	NA	TRBJ1-6	TRBV5-6	TGTGCCAGCAGCTTGCCAGCGGGGCCCAATTCACCCCTCCACTTT	CASSLPAGPNSPLHF
NA	NA	TRBJ2-5	TRBV5-3	TGTGCCAGAAGCTTGGCGAGCGTGGAAGAGACCCAGTACTTC	CARSLASVEETQYF
NA	TRBD1	TRBJ2-7	TRBV5-1	TGCGCCAGCAGCCCAATACAGGGGGCCTACGAGCAGTACTTC	CASSPIQGAYEQYF
NA	NA	TRBJ1-1	TRBV11-1	TGTGCCAGCAGCTTATCAGGGGATGAAGCTTTCTTT	CASSLSGDEAFF
NA	NA	TRBJ2-2	TRBV5-1	TGCGCCAGCAGCTTGGACTCTGCCGCCCGAGACACCGGGGAGCTGTTTTTT	CASSLDSAARDTGELFF
NA	NA	TRBJ1-2	TRBV5-1	TGCGCCAGCAGCTTTTTAGCTAACTATGGCTACACCTTC	CASSFLANYGYTF
NA	NA	TRBJ1-1	TRBV18	TGTGCCAGCTCACCTGCCCAGGGAGGTACAACTGAAGCTTTCTTT	CASSPAQGGTTEAFF
NA	NA	TRBJ1-1	TRBV11-2	TGTGCCAGCAGCTTAGATATAAGAGTGGTTTTCTTT	CASSLDIRVVFF